This TCR beta chain came from a study of T-cell memory formation after mild COVID-19. About the research overall: Most TCR clusters belonged to a single donor. Study findings and constraints: Contracting CD4+ clones were located mainly in CM and EM, and CD8+ clones in EMRA.

TCRdb independently ran MiXCR on the 5' RACE reads; one entry per CDR3 protein. Here the sample spans some 120,000 distinct CDR3 sequences, about 5.9% being singletons. This clonotype was detected ten times or more. As yet, its antigen is unknown. V lost 3 bases and J 2 bases, leaving 17 bases between the germline ends. CDR1 is DFQATT and CDR2 is SNEGSKA in the germline V gene (reference sequence). CDR3 length: 16 amino acids. The source of this sequence is an adult woman who had mild COVID-19 (a few samples of this study predate the infection). Cell type and time point are not known. V and J are TRBV20-1 and TRBJ1-5; D is unresolved. The sequencing sample was made of PBMCs or a T cell subset sorted from them (not recorded which). The CDR3: CSASPIQAMRNQPQHF. CDR3 DNA: TGCAGTGCTAGCCCTATCCAGGCGATGCGCAATCAGCCCCAGCATTTT.